This T cell receptor (beta chain) was observed in a study of T cells in Graves' hyperthyroidism and ophthalmopathy. Looking at the study overall: It was at initial diagnosis, before any treatment, that peripheral blood was collected.

The V end lost 0 bases, the J end lost 8 bases, and 12 bases lay between the germline ends. This CDR3 comprises 15 residues. The germline CDR1 and CDR2 sequences are SGHKS and YYEKEE (reference sequence). Amplified TCR beta CDR3 regions came from RNA transcripts. In the first-round RT-PCR of the TCR CDR3, the HTBI primer set was used. Each CDR3 protein is one row after TCRdb ran MiXCR on the multiplex PCR reads. In the table there are about 290,000 distinct CDR3 sequences, about 13% of which are singletons. Hyperthyroidism of Graves' type that showed no ophthalmopathy progression within 18 months was stable.

V and J are TRBV5-5 and TRBJ1-6; D gene ambiguous. What was sequenced was blood. The receptor comes from a woman aged 40 to 50 with Graves' hyperthyroidism. CDR3 region: CASSLGARSDSPLHF. CDR3 DNA: TGTGCCAGCAGCTTGGGGGCGCGGAGTGATTCACCCCTCCACTTT.